One sample yielded the 11 T cell receptor beta chains listed below, sequenced in a study of shared clonotypes between healthy human individuals. Clones were read by immunoSEQ multiplex PCR, and TCRdb kept only the in-frame ones, dropping some. There are about 1 million clones in the sample; about 70% occur only once, and about 1.5% lies in the top ten. The sequencing sample was made of memory CD4+ T cells sorted from blood. Subset here: CD45RA-negative fraction. These receptors were obtained from a young man in good health.

The chain employs TRBV11-2 and TRBJ1-1; D is unclear. Germline CDR1 reads SGHAT; CDR2 reads FQNNGV. V lost 5 bases and J 11 bases, leaving 21 bases between the germline ends. This CDR3 has 14 amino acids. The DNA of the CDR3 is TGTGCCAGCAGCCTCTTATCGGGCCACCCCGGGGCTTTCTTT. Protein product: CASSLLSGHPGAFF.

The J gene is TRBJ2-3, the V gene TRBV5-1, with TRBD2 matching 8 bases. CDR1 is SGHRS, CDR2 YFSETQ, per germline. The ends lost 6 bases at V and 5 bases at J; junction bases unmatched: 2. This CDR3 contains 12 residues. DNA of the CDR3: TGCGCCAGCACCCGGGAGGGAGATACGCAGTATTTT. Protein sequence: CASTREGDTQYF. The variable domain in full, with the rest retrieved from reference TRBV5-1 and TRBJ2-3, is KAGVTQTPRYLIKTRGQQVTLSCSPISGHRSVSWYQQTPGQGLQFLFEYFSETQRNKGNFPGRFSGRQFSNSRSEMNVSTLELGDSALYLCASTREGDTQYFGPGTRLTVL.

The CDR3 DNA reads as TGTGCCAGCAGCGTAGAGAAAGGGGGTGGCTACACCTTC. Its protein product is CASSVEKGGGYTF. The chain joins TRBV9 to TRBJ1-2, with a possible D match to TRBD1 (6 bases). V lost 0 bases and J lost 7, with 10 bases in between. The CDR3 is made up of 13 amino acids. From germline, CDR1 is SGDLS and CDR2 YYNGEE.

This clone was counted once. This chain connects TRBV2 to TRBJ2-1; 8 bases match TRBD1. Germline CDR1 is SNHLY and CDR2 is FYNNEI. J lost 8 bases, V lost 6 bases, and 3 bases had no gene match. The CDR3 is made up of 12 amino acids. CDR3 sequence: CASRQQGDEQFF. CDR3 bases: TGTGCCAGCAGGCAACAGGGGGATGAGCAGTTCTTC.

V usage is TRBV6-6 and J usage is TRBJ1-1; no clear D gene. The V end lost 6 bases, the J end lost 1 base, and 15 bases lay between the germline ends. The CDR3 length is 15 residues. CDR1 is MNHNY, CDR2 SVGAGI, per germline (reference sequence). CDR3 nucleotides: TGTGCCAGCAGCCGTGGAGGGCGGCGGAACACTGAAGCTTTCTTT. Translating gives CASSRGGRRNTEAFF.

This clone was seen a few times. Different DNA sequences within this sample yield the same CDR3. The rearrangement uses TRBV7-2 and TRBJ1-5, with D possibly matching TRBD1 (5 bases). CDR1 SGHTA and CDR2 FQGNSA come from the germline V gene. This CDR3 is built from 13 residues. V was pared by 1 base and J by 5 bases, with 6 bases between. The CDR3 coding sequence is TGTGCCAGCAGCTTAGTACAGGATCAGCCCCAGCATTTT. Its protein is CASSLVQDQPQHF. Full variable domain (missing parts from reference TRBV7-2 and TRBJ1-5): GAGVSQSPSNKVTEKGKDVELRCDPISGHTALYWYRQSLGQGLEFLIYFQGNSAPDKSGLPSDRFSAERTGGSVSTLTIQRTQQEDSAVYLCASSLVQDQPQHFGDGTRLSIL.

V gene TRBV7-8 combines with J gene TRBJ2-5; no firm D call. Germline CDR1 is SGHVS and CDR2 is FQNEAQ. V shed 1 base and J shed 5 bases, with 11 bases lying between them. This CDR3 spans 14 amino acids. This CDR3 is CASSLGSGRETQYF. CDR3 bases: TGTGCCAGCAGCTTAGGTTCAGGCCGGGAGACCCAGTACTTC.

CDR3 coding DNA: TGTGCCAGTAGTATAGGGGGGCGTCCAAAAGCTGAAGCTTTCTTT. This encodes CASSIGGRPKAEAFF. The rearrangement links TRBV19 to TRBJ1-1; maybe TRBD1 (6 bases). Germline CDR1 LNHDA, CDR2 SQIVND (reference sequence). V was cut by 1 base and J by 6 bases, with 15 bases left in between. The CDR3 covers 15 residues.

J is TRBJ2-1 and V is TRBV4-1; a weak D match, TRBD2 (7 bases). This CDR3 region has 16 residues. Trimming took off 0 bases at V and 2 bases at J, with 11 bases between the two ends. The germline V gene has CDR1 MGHRA and CDR2 YSYEKL. CDR3 amino acids: CASSQDPGGTYNEQFF. In nucleotides, the CDR3 is TGCGCCAGCAGCCAAGATCCGGGGGGCACCTACAATGAGCAGTTCTTC.

The chain uses TRBV7-2 and TRBJ2-7, with 7 bases matching TRBD2. Germline V CDR1 and CDR2: SGHTA, FQGNSA. The CDR3 extends over 14 amino acids. Trimming cost V 5 bases and J 6 bases; bases outside gene matches: 10. CDR3 DNA sequence: TGTGCCAGCAGCGCCTGGACGGGGGAGGGCGAGCAGTACTTC. Protein: CASSAWTGEGEQYF.

This chain links TRBV15 with TRBJ2-7; the match to TRBD2 covers 7 bases. CDR3 size: 13 residues. J gave up 3 bases and V 1 base, and 0 bases lay outside the gene matches. Germline V CDR1 and CDR2: LNHNV, YYDKDF (reference sequence). DNA for the CDR3: TGTGCCACCAGCAGAGCTAGCGGCTACGAGCAGTACTTC. As protein: CATSRASGYEQYF.